The TCR beta chain described here comes from a study of identical twins (dated by TCRdb to the mid-2010s). Turning to the overall study: To test whether fetal clonotypes persist, the study used deep sequencing on TCR alpha and beta repertoires from monozygotic twins, unrelated adults of various ages, and cord blood. To rule out contamination, the twin experiments were replicated at different times with different library preparation protocols.

Receptor amplification or capture employed 5' RACE. The sample was run on an Illumina HiSeq 2000. Template switching introduced a universal primer binding site; the final cDNA contained a unique molecular identifier, enabling accurate counting of TCR cDNA molecules. First-strand cDNA for TCR alpha and beta chains was synthesized from specific primers in the conserved constant-segment region. To control for contamination, every cDNA library carried two barcodes: a SMART-Mk sample barcode plus Illumina barcodes. TruSeq adapter sequences and Illumina sample barcodes were added in two successive PCR steps. TCR alpha and beta cDNA libraries were sequenced on the Illumina HiSeq platform with custom primers. Regarding the original processing steps: MiGEC processed the raw reads to extract unique molecular identifiers, while MiXCR was used to determine the CDR3 positions. Recombination models were inferred per individual with the repgenHMM and IGoR tools using an EM algorithm. The analysis of shared clonotypes was done with the tcR package in R, with sharing normalized by the product of cloneset sizes. To study raw recombination without the effects of thymic and clonal selection, out-of-frame nonproductive sequences were analyzed. In-frame beta chains were kept once TCRdb had trimmed the public reads at Q25 with fastp and called clones with MiXCR. CDR3 protein duplicates are merged, each entry listing the most common genes and DNA. TCRdb's processing, not the authors' own work, is the source of the V and J calls. The sample table records 450,000 or so distinct CDR3 sequences; 12% to 15% of these occur just once. The ten largest clones capture about 0.52% of the sample.

Every donor was a healthy Caucasian. The twin cohort comprised three pairs of female monozygotic twins, all aged about 18 to 29 years. Positive isolation kits from Invitrogen were used to isolate CD4+ and CD8+ T cell populations. CDR1 SGHRS and CDR2 YFSETQ were looked up in the germline V gene. The CDR3, cysteine through phenylalanine, is 15 amino acids long. The kept DNA is CDR3 alone, 45 bases in frame from the first base. The germline V and J ends show losses of 4 bases and 4 bases respectively, and no gene match explains 9 bases of the junction. This clonotype has at least ten counts. Its cognate antigen has yet to be identified. Base qualities are missing; no much larger clone stands one base away. On the study overall, not on this receptor specifically: Compared with coincidental sharing between unrelated individuals, an excess of low generation-probability sequences was observed among out-of-frame TCR alpha sequences shared between twins. The excess sharing between twins in beta out-of-frame sequences was weaker because fewer shared sequences reduced the signal-to-noise ratio. Fewer insertions were carried by abundant cord blood beta clonotypes; a weaker similar trend was observed in young adult naive repertoires, while no such trend was observed in memory repertoires. Because the same donors could not be followed over many years, conclusions were based on cross-sectional statistical analysis. In monozygotic twins, recombination models systematically underestimated out-of-frame TCR alpha sharing, but the models matched the sharing seen between unrelated individuals. Invariant T cells such as MAIT and iNKT could partly confound zero-insertion analyses, although diverse VJ usage argued against such confounding for most clonotypes.

This sample also appeared in a second study, on yellow fever vaccine responses in identical twins. As the second study states: According to the authors, in identical twins the way T cells responded to vaccination appeared partly convergent and partly personalized. In the study, vaccine-responding T cell clones were precisely tracked in identical twins.

The chain links TRBV5-1 with TRBJ1-1, with 8 bases aligning to TRBD1. The TCR sequence derives from a woman between 18 and 29 years old in good health. The sequenced sample consisted of CD4+ T cells sorted from blood. The bases read TGCGCCAGCAGCGTGGAGGGACAGGCGGGCACTGAAGCTTTCTTT. It translates as CASSVEGQAGTEAFF.